These 4 T cell receptor beta chains were sequenced from one sample in a study of vaccination and CD4 T cells after COVID-19. Treatment here: roughly 10-day PBMC culture with coronavirus spike peptide pools or control peptides (ViraFEST assay). Cultured CD4+ T cells had their DNA profiled by the Oncomine TCR Beta short-read assay. One entry per CDR3 protein results from TCRdb running MiXCR on the PCR reads. The sample includes about 20,000 distinct CDR3 sequences, 50% to 70% of them seen just once. For these receptors, no antigen is known. Specimen: CD4+ T cells from blood, cultured in vitro, collected after SARS-CoV-2 vaccination. All receptors come from a human donor who had recovered from COVID-19.

The rearrangement links TRBV6-1 to TRBJ1-2; D uncertain. The CDR3 runs 13 residues. Trimming removed 0 bases from V and 5 bases from J, with 7 bases in between. In germline, CDR1 is MNHNS, CDR2 SASEGT. The CDR3 loop is CASSEAAEYGYTF. CDR3 sequence (DNA): TGTGCCAGCAGTGAAGCGGCCGAGTATGGCTACACCTTC.

The V call is TRBV12-3 or TRBV12-4, the J call TRBJ1-2, with D uncertain. The V end lost 1 base, the J end lost 4 bases, and 16 bases lay between the germline ends. The CDR3 is made up of 16 amino acids. The CDR3 here is CASSLGRVGQRYGYTF. Here the CDR3 DNA reads TGTGCCAGCAGTTTAGGCCGCGTCGGGCAGCGCTATGGCTACACCTTC.

The V gene is TRBV7-9, the J gene TRBJ2-3, with a tentative D call TRBD1 (6 bases). Trimming cost V 5 bases and J 6 bases, with 9 bases left between them. Per the germline V gene, CDR1 is SEHNR and CDR2 is FQNEAQ (reference sequence). The CDR3 is 12 amino acids. CDR3 region: CASSHTGDTQYF. The CDR3 DNA is TGTGCCAGCAGCCATACAGGGGATACGCAGTATTTT.

The chain links TRBV6-2 or TRBV6-3 to TRBJ2-2; D tentatively fits TRBD1 or TRBD2 (6 bases each). Trimming pared 1 base from V and 6 bases from J, leaving 9 bases between. Germline V gene sequence: CDR1 MNHEY, CDR2 SVGEGT. This CDR3 is 14 amino acids long. The CDR3 nucleotides read TGTGCCAGCAGTTACTGGGGGGCGGCCGGGGAGCTGTTTTTT. This translates into CASSYWGAAGELFF.